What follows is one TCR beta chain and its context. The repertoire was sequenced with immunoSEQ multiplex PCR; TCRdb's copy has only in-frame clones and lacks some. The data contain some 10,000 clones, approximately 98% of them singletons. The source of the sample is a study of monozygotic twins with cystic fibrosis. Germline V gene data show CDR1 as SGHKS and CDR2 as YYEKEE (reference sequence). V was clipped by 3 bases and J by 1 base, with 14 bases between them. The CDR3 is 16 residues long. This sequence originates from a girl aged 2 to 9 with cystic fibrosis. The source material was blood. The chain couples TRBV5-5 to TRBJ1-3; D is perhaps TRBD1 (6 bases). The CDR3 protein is CASSWNRVVSGNTIYF. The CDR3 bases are TGTGCCAGCAGCTGGAACAGGGTTGTGTCTGGAAACACCATATATTTT.